The subject of this entry is one T cell receptor beta chain. The source of the sample is a study of blood T cell repertoires in COVID-19. V was clipped by 3 bases and J by 7 bases, with 12 bases between them. This CDR3 contains 13 residues. CDR1 is SGHVS, CDR2 FQNEAQ, per germline. Original methodology: Amplified reference gene primers provided the basis for estimating nucleated cell counts. This table comes from immunoSEQ multiplex PCR, and its TCRdb copy is limited to in-frame clones, with some not included. V, J and clone size derive from that table, while D and trimming were established from the DNA sequence. Counted here are around 35,000 clones, roughly nine tenths occurring once; the ten biggest clones make up about 13%.

Sequencing was carried out using peripheral blood. The TCR was taken from a human donor in a cohort sampled during active COVID-19. The chain couples TRBV7-8 to TRBJ1-2; D gene ambiguous. The CDR3 DNA is TGTGCCAGCAGCTTTAGTAGTGGGAGTGGCTACACCTTC. It specifies CASSFSSGSGYTF.